This paragraph reports one T cell receptor (beta chain). The sample is drawn from a study of CD8+ T cells in alopecia areata. The overall study: Tofacitinib administration persisted for 6 to 18 months, succeeded by 6 months off drug.

This CDR3 spans 13 amino acids. The ends were cut back, 0 bases at V and 14 bases at J, with 16 bases in the middle. Germline CDR1 GTSNPN, CDR2 SVGIG (reference sequence). The authors extracted RNA and reverse transcribed it into cDNA as the sequencing template. TCRdb keeps only in-frame clones here, not all; method: immunoSEQ multiplex PCR. Of 200,000 to 250,000 clones detected, 64% appear once; the ten largest clones hold more than 3.5%. Treatment indicated: oral pan-JAK inhibitor, 5-10 mg twice daily. Obtained from alopecia areata patients were lesional scalp punch biopsies along with peripheral blood.

Material: CD4+ T cells sorted from blood, obtained at week 4, from a patient treated with tofacitinib. The V and J genes are TRBV30 and TRBJ1-4; D is undetermined. The TCR comes from a human donor with alopecia areata. The CDR3, as DNA: TGTGCCTGGAGTGTACTTAACGGAGTGAACCTGTTTTTT. Translation: CAWSVLNGVNLFF. Combining the CDR3 with reference TRBV30 and TRBJ1-4 gives the whole variable domain SQTIHQWPATLVQPVGSPLSLECTVEGTSNPNLYWYRQAAGRGLQLLFYSVGIGQISSEVPQNLSASRPQDRQFILSSKKLLLSDSGFYLCAWSVLNGVNLFFGSGTQLSVL.